The rows below give T cell receptor beta chains drawn from one sample of a study of CD8 T cells in ankylosing spondylitis. Each CDR3 protein is one row after TCRdb ran MiXCR on the 5' RACE reads. The table records about 390,000 distinct CDR3 sequences, 20% to 25% of them present only once. The sequenced material came from blood, either unsorted or a sorted T cell fraction (not recorded which). Receptor source: a male donor with ankylosing spondylitis. The CDR3 runs from the conserved cysteine through the conserved F or W.

J,V,CDR3
TRBJ1-5,TRBV20-1,CSGGDIPNQPQHF
TRBJ2-6,TRBV14,CASSIRAGANVLTF
TRBJ1-3,TRBV28,CASRTGSSGNTIYF
TRBJ2-1,TRBV5-1,CASSLWREREQFF
TRBJ2-6,TRBV23-1,CASCKGVPGANVLTF
TRBJ2-7,TRBV6-2/TRBV6-3,CASGPPFRGTYEQYF
TRBJ2-2,TRBV7-9,CASSLEASVIAGELFF
TRBJ2-7,TRBV2,CASNRDYYEQYF
TRBJ1-4,TRBV12-3/TRBV12-4,CASSYTGGQKLFF
TRBJ2-3,TRBV29-1,CSVAGSGRASDTQYF
TRBJ2-1,TRBV5-1,CASSSLTSGRSNEQFF
TRBJ2-2,TRBV5-1,CASRAGARTGELFF
TRBJ2-3,TRBV7-8,CASRKRMGGTDTQYF
TRBJ1-1,TRBV5-8,CASSLDGTELNTEAFF
TRBJ2-1,TRBV6-1,CASRGDYYNEQFF
TRBJ2-3,TRBV6-2/TRBV6-3,CASTTGTSGFADTQYF
TRBJ1-1,TRBV20-1,CSARVPGIMNTEAFF
TRBJ2-5,TRBV12-3/TRBV12-4,CASSLWSGRTGETQYF
TRBJ2-1,TRBV6-5,CASSYSKTLKSGSYNEQFF
TRBJ2-1,TRBV5-5,CASSLSGSGALYNEQFF
TRBJ2-7,TRBV20-1,CSARDLEKGTYEQYF
TRBJ1-1,TRBV6-2/TRBV6-3,CASSYGRADQITEAFF
TRBJ1-1,TRBV27,CASSHTELMNTEAFF
TRBJ1-5,TRBV7-9,CASSQLPGRSNQPQHF
TRBJ1-2,TRBV9,CASSVEEGYGYTF
TRBJ2-3,TRBV12-3/TRBV12-4,CASRLSSTDTQYF